Below, 10 T cell receptor beta chains from the same sample are listed, as sequenced in a study of blood T cell repertoires in COVID-19. TCRdb's table, derived via immunoSEQ multiplex PCR, lists solely in-frame clones and lacks some. Of about 120,000 clones listed, about nine tenths were seen once; the top ten hold roughly 4%. Sequencing was performed on peripheral blood. The source is a man aged 35-49 years with acute or convalescent COVID-19.

V and J are TRBV7-2 and TRBJ1-2, with TRBD1 matching 10 bases. Trimming at V came to 4 bases and at J to 7 bases, leaving 6 bases not matched to a gene. CDR1 is SGHTA and CDR2 is FQGNSA in the germline V gene. The CDR3 has 14 residues. CDR3: CASSSGDRGVGYTF. The CDR3 nucleotides read TGTGCCAGCAGCTCGGGGGACAGGGGAGTTGGCTACACCTTC. The whole variable domain, remainder taken from reference TRBV7-2 and TRBJ1-2, is GAGVSQSPSNKVTEKGKDVELRCDPISGHTALYWYRQSLGQGLEFLIYFQGNSAPDKSGLPSDRFSAERTGGSVSTLTIQRTQQEDSAVYLCASSSGDRGVGYTFGSGTRLTVV.

The J gene is TRBJ2-5, the V gene TRBV3-1 (or the pseudogene TRBV3-2); D might be TRBD1 (6 bases). V shed 1 base and J shed 4 bases, with 13 bases lying between them. Germline V gives CDR1 LGHDT, CDR2 YNNKEL (reference sequence). CDR3 size: 15 residues. This CDR3 is CASSQAAGVVETQYF. As DNA, the CDR3 is TGTGCCAGCAGCCAAGCAGCAGGGGTGGTAGAGACCCAGTACTTC.

CDR3 sequence (DNA): TGTGCCAGCAGCCAAGGACACGGAAACACTGAAGCTTTCTTT. It specifies CASSQGHGNTEAFF. This chain joins TRBV3-1 (or the pseudogene TRBV3-2) and TRBJ1-1; unclear D gene. Trimming cost V 1 base and J 2 bases, with 8 bases left between them. This CDR3 is built from 14 residues. CDR1 LGHDT and CDR2 YNNKEL come from the germline V gene (reference sequence).

This clone was picked up one time. The J gene is TRBJ2-7, the V gene TRBV5-1; D is uncertain. Germline V gene sequence: CDR1 SGHRS, CDR2 YFSETQ. The CDR3 is 14 residues long. Trimming removed 0 bases at V and 7 bases at J, with 14 bases between. CDR3 protein: CASSLDWSMGEQYF. CDR3 DNA: TGCGCCAGCAGCTTGGACTGGAGTATGGGTGAGCAGTACTTC.

This clone appeared once. The rearrangement uses TRBV6-5 and TRBJ2-1; 9 nucleotides align to TRBD2. The CDR3 has 15 residues. V lost 6 bases and J lost 8; bases outside the gene matches: 11. From germline, CDR1 is MNHEY and CDR2 SVGAGI. In DNA, the CDR3 is TGTGCCAGCAGCCTTACTCGGGGCGGGGGGGATGAGCAGTTCTTC. Its translation is CASSLTRGGGDEQFF.

This chain joins TRBV12-5 and TRBJ2-3; a possible D gene is TRBD1 (6 bases). This CDR3 contains 13 residues. Trimming removed 4 bases at V and 6 bases at J, with 11 bases between. The germline V gene encodes CDR1 LGHNT and CDR2 FRNRAP. The CDR3 bases are TGTGCTAGTGGTTCACAGGGAGCGGATACGCAGTATTTT. It specifies CASGSQGADTQYF.

The chain joins TRBV5-1 to TRBJ2-1; the match to TRBD2 covers 15 bases. The CDR3 length is 16 residues. After removal of 7 bases from V and 4 bases from J, the junction contained 6 bases not matched to a gene. Per germline, CDR1 SGHRS and CDR2 YFSETQ. CDR3 amino acids: CASGLAGGSSYNEQFF. In DNA form, the CDR3 reads TGCGCCAGCGGACTAGCGGGAGGGAGTTCTTACAATGAGCAGTTCTTC.

The chain couples TRBV5-1 to TRBJ1-6; the D gene is possibly TRBD1 (6 bases). Trimming left V 1 base short and J 6 bases short, with 8 bases between. Germline CDR1 reads SGHRS; CDR2 reads YFSETQ. CDR3 length equals 14 residues. CDR3 sequence: CASSLNRVNSPLHF. The CDR3 DNA reads as TGCGCCAGCAGCTTGAACAGGGTTAATTCACCCCTCCACTTT.

The V gene is TRBV7-3, the J gene TRBJ1-1; a weak D match, TRBD1 (5 bases). The V gene's germline CDR1 is SGHTA and CDR2 FQGTGA. The CDR3 has 16 residues. V lost 2 bases and J lost 11, with 24 bases in between. The CDR3 DNA is TGTGCCAGCAGCTTAGGTCCCCTCGGCGAGCAGGGAAACGCTTTCTTT. Amino acid sequence: CASSLGPLGEQGNAFF.

This clone appeared a single time. The rearrangement uses TRBV5-6 and TRBJ2-1; 11 nucleotides line up with TRBD2. The trim removed 4 bases at V and 7 bases at J, leaving 16 bases unmatched. Germline V lookup: CDR1 SGHDT, CDR2 YYEEEE. The CDR3 is made up of 18 amino acids. The CDR3 sequence: CASSAGLAGLRGDNEQFF. The CDR3 DNA is TGTGCCAGCAGCGCCGGACTAGCGGGTTTGAGGGGGGATAATGAGCAGTTCTTC.